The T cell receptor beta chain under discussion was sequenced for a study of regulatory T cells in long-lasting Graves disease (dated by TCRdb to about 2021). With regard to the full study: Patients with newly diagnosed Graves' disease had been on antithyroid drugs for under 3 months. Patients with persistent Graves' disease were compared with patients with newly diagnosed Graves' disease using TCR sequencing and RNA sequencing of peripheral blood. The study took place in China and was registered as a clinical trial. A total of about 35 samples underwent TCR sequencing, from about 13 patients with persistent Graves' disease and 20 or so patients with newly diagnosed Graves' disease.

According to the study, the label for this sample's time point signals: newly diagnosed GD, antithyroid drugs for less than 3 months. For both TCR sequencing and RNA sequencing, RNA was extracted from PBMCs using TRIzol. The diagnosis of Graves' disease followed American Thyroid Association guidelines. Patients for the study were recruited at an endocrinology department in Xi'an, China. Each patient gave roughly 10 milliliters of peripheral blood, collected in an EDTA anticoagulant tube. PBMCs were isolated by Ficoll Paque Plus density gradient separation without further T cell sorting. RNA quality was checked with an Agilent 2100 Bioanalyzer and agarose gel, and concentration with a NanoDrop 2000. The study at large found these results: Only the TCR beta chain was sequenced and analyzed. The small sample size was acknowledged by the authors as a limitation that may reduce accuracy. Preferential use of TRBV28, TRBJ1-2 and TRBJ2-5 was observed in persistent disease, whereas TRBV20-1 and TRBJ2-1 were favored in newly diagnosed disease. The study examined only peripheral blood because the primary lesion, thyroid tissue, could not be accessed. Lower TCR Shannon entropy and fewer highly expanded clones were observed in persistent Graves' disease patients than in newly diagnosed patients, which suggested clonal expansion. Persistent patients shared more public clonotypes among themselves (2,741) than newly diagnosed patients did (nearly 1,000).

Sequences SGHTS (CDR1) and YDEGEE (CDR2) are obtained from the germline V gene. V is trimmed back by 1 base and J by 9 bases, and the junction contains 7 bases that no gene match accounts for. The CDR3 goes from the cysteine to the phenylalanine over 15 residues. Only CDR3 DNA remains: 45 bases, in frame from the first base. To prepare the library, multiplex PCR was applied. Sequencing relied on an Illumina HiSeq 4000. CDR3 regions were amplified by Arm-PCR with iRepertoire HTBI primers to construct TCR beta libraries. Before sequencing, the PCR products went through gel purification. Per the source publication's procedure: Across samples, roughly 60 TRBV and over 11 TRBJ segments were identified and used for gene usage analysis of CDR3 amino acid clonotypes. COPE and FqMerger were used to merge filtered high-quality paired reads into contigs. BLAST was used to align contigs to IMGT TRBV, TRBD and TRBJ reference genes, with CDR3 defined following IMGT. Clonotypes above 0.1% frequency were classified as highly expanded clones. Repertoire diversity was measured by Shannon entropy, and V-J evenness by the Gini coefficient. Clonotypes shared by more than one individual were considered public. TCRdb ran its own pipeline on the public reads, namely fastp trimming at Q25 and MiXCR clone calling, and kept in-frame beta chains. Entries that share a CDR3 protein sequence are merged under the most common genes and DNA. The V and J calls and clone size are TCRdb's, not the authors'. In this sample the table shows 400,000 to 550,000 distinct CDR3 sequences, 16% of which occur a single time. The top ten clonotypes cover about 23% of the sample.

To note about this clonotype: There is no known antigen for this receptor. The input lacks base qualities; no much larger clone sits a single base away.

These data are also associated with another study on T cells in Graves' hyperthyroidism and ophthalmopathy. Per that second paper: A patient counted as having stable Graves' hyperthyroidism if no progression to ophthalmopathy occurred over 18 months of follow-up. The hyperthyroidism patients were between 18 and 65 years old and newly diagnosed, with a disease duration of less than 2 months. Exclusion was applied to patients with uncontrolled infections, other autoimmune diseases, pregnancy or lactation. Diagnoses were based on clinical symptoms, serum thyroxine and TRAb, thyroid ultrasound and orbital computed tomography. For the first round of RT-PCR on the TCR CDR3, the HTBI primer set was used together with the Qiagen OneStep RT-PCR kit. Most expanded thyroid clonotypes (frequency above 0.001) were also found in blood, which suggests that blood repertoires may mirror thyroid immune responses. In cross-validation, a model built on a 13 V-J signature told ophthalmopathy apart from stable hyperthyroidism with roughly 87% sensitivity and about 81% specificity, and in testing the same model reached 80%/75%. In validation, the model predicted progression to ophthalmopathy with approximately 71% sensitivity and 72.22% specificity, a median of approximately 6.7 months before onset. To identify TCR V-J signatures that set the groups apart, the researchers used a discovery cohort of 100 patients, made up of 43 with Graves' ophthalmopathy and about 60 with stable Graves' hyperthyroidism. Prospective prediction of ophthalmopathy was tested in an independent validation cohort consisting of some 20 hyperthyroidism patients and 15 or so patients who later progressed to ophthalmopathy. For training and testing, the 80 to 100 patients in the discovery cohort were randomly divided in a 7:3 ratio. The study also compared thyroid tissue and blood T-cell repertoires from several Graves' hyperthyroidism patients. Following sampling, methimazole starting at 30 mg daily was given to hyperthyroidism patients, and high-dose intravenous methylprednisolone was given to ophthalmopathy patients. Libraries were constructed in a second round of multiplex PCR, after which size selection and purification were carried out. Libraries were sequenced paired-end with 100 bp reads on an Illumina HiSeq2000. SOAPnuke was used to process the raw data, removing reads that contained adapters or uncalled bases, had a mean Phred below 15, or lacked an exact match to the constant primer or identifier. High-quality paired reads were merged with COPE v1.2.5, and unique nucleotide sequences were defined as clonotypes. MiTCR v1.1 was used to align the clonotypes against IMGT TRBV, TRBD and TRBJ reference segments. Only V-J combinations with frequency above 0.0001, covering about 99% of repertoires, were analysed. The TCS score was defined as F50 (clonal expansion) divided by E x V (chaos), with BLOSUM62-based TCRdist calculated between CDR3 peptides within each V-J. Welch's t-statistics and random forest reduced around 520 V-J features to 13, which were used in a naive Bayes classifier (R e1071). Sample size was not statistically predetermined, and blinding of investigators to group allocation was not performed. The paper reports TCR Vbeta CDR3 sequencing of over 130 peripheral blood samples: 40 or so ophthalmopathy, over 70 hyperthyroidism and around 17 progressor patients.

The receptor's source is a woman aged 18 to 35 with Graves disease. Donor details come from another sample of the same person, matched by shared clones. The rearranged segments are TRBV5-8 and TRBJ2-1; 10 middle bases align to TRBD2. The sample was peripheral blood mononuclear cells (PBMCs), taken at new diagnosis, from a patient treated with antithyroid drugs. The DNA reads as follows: TGTGCCAGCAGCTTGTTAAGCGGGAGGGCTGGTGAGCAGTTCTTC. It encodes CASSLLSGRAGEQFF.